Each of the 20 T cell receptor beta chains below was sequenced from the same sample in a study of shared clonotypes between healthy human individuals. Only in-frame clones appear in the TCRdb table, and some are missing; sequencing was by immunoSEQ multiplex PCR. Among 2.3 million or so clones listed, approximately 93% were seen once. Sequencing was carried out using naive CD4+ T cells from PBMCs. Subset described: CD45RA+ positively selected. These receptors came from a man aged 18 to 29 in good health. Some clones in this sample may be carry-over from other donors' samples.

The chain uses TRBV6-5 and TRBJ2-4; D tentatively fits TRBD1 or TRBD2 (7 bases each). Germline values: CDR1 MNHEY, CDR2 SVGAGI. CDR3 length equals 15 residues. Trimming removed 6 bases from V and 7 bases from J, with 19 bases in between. The CDR3 loop is CASSPGGVGYNIQYF. DNA of the CDR3: TGTGCCAGCAGCCCAGGGGGGGTTGGGTACAACATTCAGTACTTC.

The V call is TRBV30, the J call TRBJ1-4, with 7 bases fitting TRBD1. There are 15 residues in the CDR3. The V segment lost 0 bases and the J segment 7 bases; nucleotides outside the gene matches: 8. From germline, CDR1 is GTSNPN and CDR2 SVGIG (reference sequence). The CDR3 DNA reads TGTGCCTGGAGTGTGTCACAGGGGAATATTGAAAAACTGTTTTTT. Its translation is CAWSVSQGNIEKLFF.

The chain has TRBV30 and TRBJ2-7; D might be TRBD2 (5 bases). V was clipped by 4 bases and J by 4 bases, with 11 bases between them. The CDR3 runs 12 residues. Germline loops: CDR1 GTSNPN, CDR2 SVGIG (reference sequence). CDR3 DNA sequence: TGTGCCTGGAAGGCGGGCGGTTACGAGCAGTACTTC. Translated, it gives CAWKAGGYEQYF.

The chain links TRBV28 to TRBJ2-3, with TRBD1 matching over 7 bases. This CDR3 contains 12 residues. From germline, CDR1 is MDHEN and CDR2 SYDVKM. J was trimmed by 6 bases and V by 7 bases; bases with no gene match: 4. The CDR3 sequence is CASTPDRDTQYF. CDR3 nucleotides: TGTGCCAGCACCCCGGACAGGGATACGCAGTATTTT. The variable domain in full, with the rest retrieved from reference TRBV28 and TRBJ2-3, is DVKVTQSSRYLVKRTGEKVFLECVQDMDHENMFWYRQDPGLGLRLIYFSYDVKMKEKGDIPEGYSVSREKKERFSLILESASTNQTSMYLCASTPDRDTQYFGPGTRLTVL.

The CDR3 coding sequence is TGTGCCAGCAAATTGGGGGCAGCAGATACGCAGTATTTT. Amino acid sequence: CASKLGAADTQYF. The rearrangement joins TRBV27 to TRBJ2-3, with D perhaps TRBD1 (6 bases). Germline CDR1 reads MNHEY; CDR2 reads SMNVEV (reference sequence). This CDR3 spans 13 amino acids. V lost 7 bases and J lost 4, with 12 bases in between.

The chain has TRBV28 and TRBJ2-1; no definite D call. V was cut by 3 bases and J by 5 bases, with 11 bases left in between. Germline assignment: CDR1 MDHEN and CDR2 SYDVKM. CDR3 length: 14 amino acids. The CDR3 DNA reads TGTGCCAGCAGTTTGTGGGGAACCAACAATGAGCAGTTCTTC. This sequence encodes CASSLWGTNNEQFF.

The V call is TRBV12-5, the J call TRBJ2-2; possibly TRBD1 for D (5 bases). The germline V gene encodes CDR1 LGHNT and CDR2 FRNRAP. V was cut by 0 bases and J by 4 bases, with 9 bases left in between. The CDR3 is 15 residues long. The CDR3 loop is CASGLVIGVTGELFF. The DNA of the CDR3 is TGTGCTAGTGGTTTGGTAATAGGGGTCACCGGGGAGCTGTTTTTT.

V is TRBV5-1 and J is TRBJ2-5, with 12 bases lining up with TRBD2. Germline V gene lookup returns CDR1 SGHRS and CDR2 YFSETQ. The CDR3 loop spans 13 amino acids. The trim removed 6 bases at V and 4 bases at J, leaving 1 base unmatched. The CDR3 DNA reads TGCGCCAGCACGGGACTAGCGGGAGAGACCCAGTACTTC. This codes for CASTGLAGETQYF.

The chain joins TRBV30 to TRBJ2-5; D is unresolved. The germline V and J ends were trimmed by 5 bases and 1 base, with 11 bases remaining between them. CDR3 length: 13 amino acids. The germline V gene encodes CDR1 GTSNPN and CDR2 SVGIG (reference sequence). The CDR3 reads CAWERLFQETQYF. The CDR3 coding sequence is TGTGCCTGGGAAAGACTGTTCCAAGAGACCCAGTACTTC.

CDR3 residues: CASSSGDSLRSYEQYF. In DNA, the CDR3 is TGTGCCAGCAGCAGCGGGGACAGCCTCCGGTCCTACGAGCAGTACTTC. This chain joins TRBV9 and TRBJ2-7; perhaps D is TRBD1 or TRBD2 (7 bases each). Trimming cost V 4 bases and J 1 base, with 18 bases left between them. Germline lookup yields CDR1 SGDLS and CDR2 YYNGEE. The CDR3 has 16 residues.

This clone occurred a few times. The rearrangement uses TRBV19 and TRBJ2-3; a possible D gene is TRBD2 (6 bases). This CDR3 is built from 13 residues. Germline values: CDR1 LNHDA, CDR2 SQIVND (reference sequence). V lost 3 bases, J lost 6 bases, and 10 bases lay in between. CDR3 amino acids: CASSMAGRDTQYF. CDR3 nucleotide sequence: TGTGCCAGTAGTATGGCGGGGCGGGATACGCAGTATTTT. Variable domain in full (rest from reference TRBV19 and TRBJ2-3): DGGITQSPKYLFRKEGQNVTLSCEQNLNHDAMYWYRQDPGQGLRLIYYSQIVNDFQKGDIAEGYSVSREKKESFPLTVTSAQKNPTAFYLCASSMAGRDTQYFGPGTRLTVL.

The rearrangement links TRBV19 to TRBJ2-7; tentative D call: TRBD1 (5 bases). The CDR3 has 18 amino acids. The V gene's germline CDR1 is LNHDA and CDR2 SQIVND (reference sequence). V was cut by 8 bases and J by 2 bases, with 28 bases left in between. CDR3 DNA: TGTGCCAGTCATACCCTTCCCGAGTTTCCGACAGCGACCTACGAGCAGTACTTC. It codes for CASHTLPEFPTATYEQYF.

This chain links TRBV2 with TRBJ2-6; unclear D gene. Trimming shortened V by 4 bases and J by 0 bases, and 7 bases separated the two germline ends. The CDR3 is 15 residues long. Germline V lookup: CDR1 SNHLY, CDR2 FYNNEI. CDR3 sequence: CASSVSYSGANVLTF. The CDR3 DNA reads TGTGCCAGCAGTGTTTCGTACTCTGGGGCCAACGTCCTGACTTTC. The whole variable domain, remainder taken from reference TRBV2 and TRBJ2-6, is EPEVTQTPSHQVTQMGQEVILRCVPISNHLYFYWYRQILGQKVEFLVSFYNNEISEKSEIFDDQFSVERPDGSNFTLKIRSTKLEDSAMYFCASSVSYSGANVLTFGAGSRLTVL.

The table lists this clone with a count of one. J is TRBJ1-5 and V is TRBV9; TRBD1 aligns across 9 bases. This CDR3 contains 17 residues. J gave up 5 bases and V 3 bases, and 12 bases lay outside the gene matches. The germline V gene encodes CDR1 SGDLS and CDR2 YYNGEE. This CDR3 reads CASSAGTGGEAHQPQHF. The CDR3, as DNA: TGTGCCAGCAGCGCAGGTACAGGGGGCGAGGCGCATCAGCCCCAGCATTTT.

This clone showed up just once. This sequence joins TRBV9 and TRBJ2-5, with D tentatively TRBD1 or TRBD2 (5 bases each). V shed 2 bases and J shed 4 bases, with 12 bases lying between them. CDR1 and CDR2 (germline): SGDLS, YYNGEE. This CDR3 has 14 amino acids. CDR3 DNA sequence: TGTGCCAGCAGCGTCGGGACCCGCGGAGAGACCCAGTACTTC. It codes for CASSVGTRGETQYF.

This chain links TRBV9 with TRBJ2-1, with D perhaps matching TRBD2 (6 bases). This CDR3 has 13 amino acids. Germline V CDR1 and CDR2: SGDLS, YYNGEE. V was pared by 3 bases and J by 7 bases, with 11 bases between. CDR3: CASSGVGRNEQFF. As DNA, the CDR3 is TGTGCCAGCAGCGGGGTAGGGAGGAATGAGCAGTTCTTC. Full variable domain (missing parts from reference TRBV9 and TRBJ2-1): DSGVTQTPKHLITATGQRVTLRCSPRSGDLSVYWYQQSLDQGLQFLIQYYNGEERAKGNILERFSAQQFPDLHSELNLSSLELGDSALYFCASSGVGRNEQFFGPGTRLTVL.

The CDR3 sequence is CASSVDGWGMGEQFF. CDR3 DNA: TGTGCCAGCAGCGTAGACGGCTGGGGGATGGGTGAGCAGTTCTTC. The chain recombines TRBV9 with TRBJ2-1; D might be TRBD1 or TRBD2, each matching 5 bases. V shed 0 bases and J shed 9 bases, with 16 bases lying between them. The CDR3 loop spans 15 amino acids. Germline V lookup: CDR1 SGDLS, CDR2 YYNGEE.

Comment on this clone: Other nucleotide sequences in the sample specify the same CDR3. J is TRBJ2-7 and V is TRBV5-1, with 7 nucleotides matching TRBD1. Germline V lookup: CDR1 SGHRS, CDR2 YFSETQ. The junction had 5 bases not matched to a gene; V was cut back by 2 bases and J by 3 bases. The CDR3 consists of 14 residues. The CDR3: CASSFRQGVYEQYF. In nucleotides, the CDR3 is TGCGCCAGCAGCTTTCGACAGGGTGTCTACGAGCAGTACTTC.

The chain uses TRBV2 and TRBJ2-5; 11 nucleotides align to TRBD1. The J call may be wrong; the DNA end is better matched by TRBJ2-7. The V gene's germline CDR1 is SNHLY and CDR2 FYNNEI. This CDR3 contains 14 residues. In DNA form, the CDR3 reads TGTGCCAGCAGTACGGACAGGGGGCTCCACGAGCAGTACTTC. This codes for CASSTDRGLHEQYF.

Notes on this clone: Additional DNA sequences in this sample encode the identical CDR3. The V and J genes are TRBV28 and TRBJ2-7; 9 bases are shared with TRBD1. V dropped 6 bases and J dropped 1; count of bases not matched to a gene: 4. Germline V gives CDR1 MDHEN, CDR2 SYDVKM. This CDR3 has 14 residues. CDR3: CASRGQGASYEQYF. As DNA, the CDR3 is TGTGCCAGCAGGGGACAGGGCGCGTCCTACGAGCAGTACTTC.